This T cell receptor (beta chain) is drawn from a study of OX40 agonist ivuxolimab in advanced cancers. Repertoires were generated with immunoSEQ multiplex PCR, while TCRdb's copy carries only in-frame clones and drops some. The sample includes around 26,000 clones, 65% to 90% of them seen just once. V was cut by 3 bases and J by 3 bases, with 8 bases left in between. Germline-derived CDR1 and CDR2 are GTSNPN and SVGIG (reference sequence). CDR3 size: 12 residues. The TCR comes from an adult with an advanced solid tumor such as melanoma, head and neck, liver or kidney cancer. The rearrangement joins TRBV30 to TRBJ1-2; tentatively, D is TRBD1 (5 bases). Sequenced here: CD4+ or CD8+ T cells sorted from blood, sampled in a trial of the OX40 agonist ivuxolimab. This chain's CDR3 is CAWSGGYYGYTF. For the CDR3, the DNA is TGTGCCTGGAGCGGGGGATACTATGGCTACACCTTC.